This T cell receptor beta chain was sequenced for a study of blood T cell repertoires in COVID-19. V was clipped by 5 bases and J by 7 bases, with 25 bases between them. CDR3 length: 17 amino acids. CDR1 and CDR2 from the germline V gene are SGHRS and YFSETQ. In the authors' workflow: Estimated nucleated cell counts came from reference gene primer amplification. The table came from immunoSEQ multiplex PCR; TCRdb's copy has only in-frame clones and leaves some out. The DNA gave D and trimming, while V, J and clone size come from that table. The sample carries approximately 470,000 clones, around 85% recorded once.

The receptor's source is a human donor in a cohort sampled during active COVID-19. This chain connects TRBV5-1 to TRBJ2-1, with D maybe TRBD2 (6 bases). Sequenced: peripheral blood. CDR3 region: CASSRKRAGGAPNEQFF. The CDR3, as DNA: TGCGCCAGCAGTCGGAAGAGGGCCGGGGGTGCCCCTAATGAGCAGTTCTTC.